This T cell receptor beta chain came from a study of lymphopenia after photon versus proton radiotherapy. Study results and caveats: After the lymphocyte nadir, photon-treated repertoires showed oligoclonal expansion, especially of CD8+ Temra cells.

As to this clone: What it binds is unknown. This same CDR3 is encoded by further DNA sequences in the sample.

CDR1 and CDR2 from the germline V gene are SQVTM and ANQGSEA. V dropped 7 bases and J dropped 0 bases, with 3 bases sitting between them. This CDR3 comprises 10 residues. Repertoires were generated with immunoSEQ multiplex PCR, while TCRdb's copy carries only in-frame clones and drops some. The table records approximately 160,000 clones, more than 85% of them present only once. The clonotype originates from a middle-aged man with gastric cancer. This sequence joins TRBV29-1 and TRBJ1-1, with no clear D. The specimen comprised peripheral blood, sampled from a patient treated with photon-based radiotherapy. The CDR3 protein is CSGVNTEAFF. The CDR3, as DNA: TGCAGCGGAGTGAACACTGAAGCTTTCTTT.